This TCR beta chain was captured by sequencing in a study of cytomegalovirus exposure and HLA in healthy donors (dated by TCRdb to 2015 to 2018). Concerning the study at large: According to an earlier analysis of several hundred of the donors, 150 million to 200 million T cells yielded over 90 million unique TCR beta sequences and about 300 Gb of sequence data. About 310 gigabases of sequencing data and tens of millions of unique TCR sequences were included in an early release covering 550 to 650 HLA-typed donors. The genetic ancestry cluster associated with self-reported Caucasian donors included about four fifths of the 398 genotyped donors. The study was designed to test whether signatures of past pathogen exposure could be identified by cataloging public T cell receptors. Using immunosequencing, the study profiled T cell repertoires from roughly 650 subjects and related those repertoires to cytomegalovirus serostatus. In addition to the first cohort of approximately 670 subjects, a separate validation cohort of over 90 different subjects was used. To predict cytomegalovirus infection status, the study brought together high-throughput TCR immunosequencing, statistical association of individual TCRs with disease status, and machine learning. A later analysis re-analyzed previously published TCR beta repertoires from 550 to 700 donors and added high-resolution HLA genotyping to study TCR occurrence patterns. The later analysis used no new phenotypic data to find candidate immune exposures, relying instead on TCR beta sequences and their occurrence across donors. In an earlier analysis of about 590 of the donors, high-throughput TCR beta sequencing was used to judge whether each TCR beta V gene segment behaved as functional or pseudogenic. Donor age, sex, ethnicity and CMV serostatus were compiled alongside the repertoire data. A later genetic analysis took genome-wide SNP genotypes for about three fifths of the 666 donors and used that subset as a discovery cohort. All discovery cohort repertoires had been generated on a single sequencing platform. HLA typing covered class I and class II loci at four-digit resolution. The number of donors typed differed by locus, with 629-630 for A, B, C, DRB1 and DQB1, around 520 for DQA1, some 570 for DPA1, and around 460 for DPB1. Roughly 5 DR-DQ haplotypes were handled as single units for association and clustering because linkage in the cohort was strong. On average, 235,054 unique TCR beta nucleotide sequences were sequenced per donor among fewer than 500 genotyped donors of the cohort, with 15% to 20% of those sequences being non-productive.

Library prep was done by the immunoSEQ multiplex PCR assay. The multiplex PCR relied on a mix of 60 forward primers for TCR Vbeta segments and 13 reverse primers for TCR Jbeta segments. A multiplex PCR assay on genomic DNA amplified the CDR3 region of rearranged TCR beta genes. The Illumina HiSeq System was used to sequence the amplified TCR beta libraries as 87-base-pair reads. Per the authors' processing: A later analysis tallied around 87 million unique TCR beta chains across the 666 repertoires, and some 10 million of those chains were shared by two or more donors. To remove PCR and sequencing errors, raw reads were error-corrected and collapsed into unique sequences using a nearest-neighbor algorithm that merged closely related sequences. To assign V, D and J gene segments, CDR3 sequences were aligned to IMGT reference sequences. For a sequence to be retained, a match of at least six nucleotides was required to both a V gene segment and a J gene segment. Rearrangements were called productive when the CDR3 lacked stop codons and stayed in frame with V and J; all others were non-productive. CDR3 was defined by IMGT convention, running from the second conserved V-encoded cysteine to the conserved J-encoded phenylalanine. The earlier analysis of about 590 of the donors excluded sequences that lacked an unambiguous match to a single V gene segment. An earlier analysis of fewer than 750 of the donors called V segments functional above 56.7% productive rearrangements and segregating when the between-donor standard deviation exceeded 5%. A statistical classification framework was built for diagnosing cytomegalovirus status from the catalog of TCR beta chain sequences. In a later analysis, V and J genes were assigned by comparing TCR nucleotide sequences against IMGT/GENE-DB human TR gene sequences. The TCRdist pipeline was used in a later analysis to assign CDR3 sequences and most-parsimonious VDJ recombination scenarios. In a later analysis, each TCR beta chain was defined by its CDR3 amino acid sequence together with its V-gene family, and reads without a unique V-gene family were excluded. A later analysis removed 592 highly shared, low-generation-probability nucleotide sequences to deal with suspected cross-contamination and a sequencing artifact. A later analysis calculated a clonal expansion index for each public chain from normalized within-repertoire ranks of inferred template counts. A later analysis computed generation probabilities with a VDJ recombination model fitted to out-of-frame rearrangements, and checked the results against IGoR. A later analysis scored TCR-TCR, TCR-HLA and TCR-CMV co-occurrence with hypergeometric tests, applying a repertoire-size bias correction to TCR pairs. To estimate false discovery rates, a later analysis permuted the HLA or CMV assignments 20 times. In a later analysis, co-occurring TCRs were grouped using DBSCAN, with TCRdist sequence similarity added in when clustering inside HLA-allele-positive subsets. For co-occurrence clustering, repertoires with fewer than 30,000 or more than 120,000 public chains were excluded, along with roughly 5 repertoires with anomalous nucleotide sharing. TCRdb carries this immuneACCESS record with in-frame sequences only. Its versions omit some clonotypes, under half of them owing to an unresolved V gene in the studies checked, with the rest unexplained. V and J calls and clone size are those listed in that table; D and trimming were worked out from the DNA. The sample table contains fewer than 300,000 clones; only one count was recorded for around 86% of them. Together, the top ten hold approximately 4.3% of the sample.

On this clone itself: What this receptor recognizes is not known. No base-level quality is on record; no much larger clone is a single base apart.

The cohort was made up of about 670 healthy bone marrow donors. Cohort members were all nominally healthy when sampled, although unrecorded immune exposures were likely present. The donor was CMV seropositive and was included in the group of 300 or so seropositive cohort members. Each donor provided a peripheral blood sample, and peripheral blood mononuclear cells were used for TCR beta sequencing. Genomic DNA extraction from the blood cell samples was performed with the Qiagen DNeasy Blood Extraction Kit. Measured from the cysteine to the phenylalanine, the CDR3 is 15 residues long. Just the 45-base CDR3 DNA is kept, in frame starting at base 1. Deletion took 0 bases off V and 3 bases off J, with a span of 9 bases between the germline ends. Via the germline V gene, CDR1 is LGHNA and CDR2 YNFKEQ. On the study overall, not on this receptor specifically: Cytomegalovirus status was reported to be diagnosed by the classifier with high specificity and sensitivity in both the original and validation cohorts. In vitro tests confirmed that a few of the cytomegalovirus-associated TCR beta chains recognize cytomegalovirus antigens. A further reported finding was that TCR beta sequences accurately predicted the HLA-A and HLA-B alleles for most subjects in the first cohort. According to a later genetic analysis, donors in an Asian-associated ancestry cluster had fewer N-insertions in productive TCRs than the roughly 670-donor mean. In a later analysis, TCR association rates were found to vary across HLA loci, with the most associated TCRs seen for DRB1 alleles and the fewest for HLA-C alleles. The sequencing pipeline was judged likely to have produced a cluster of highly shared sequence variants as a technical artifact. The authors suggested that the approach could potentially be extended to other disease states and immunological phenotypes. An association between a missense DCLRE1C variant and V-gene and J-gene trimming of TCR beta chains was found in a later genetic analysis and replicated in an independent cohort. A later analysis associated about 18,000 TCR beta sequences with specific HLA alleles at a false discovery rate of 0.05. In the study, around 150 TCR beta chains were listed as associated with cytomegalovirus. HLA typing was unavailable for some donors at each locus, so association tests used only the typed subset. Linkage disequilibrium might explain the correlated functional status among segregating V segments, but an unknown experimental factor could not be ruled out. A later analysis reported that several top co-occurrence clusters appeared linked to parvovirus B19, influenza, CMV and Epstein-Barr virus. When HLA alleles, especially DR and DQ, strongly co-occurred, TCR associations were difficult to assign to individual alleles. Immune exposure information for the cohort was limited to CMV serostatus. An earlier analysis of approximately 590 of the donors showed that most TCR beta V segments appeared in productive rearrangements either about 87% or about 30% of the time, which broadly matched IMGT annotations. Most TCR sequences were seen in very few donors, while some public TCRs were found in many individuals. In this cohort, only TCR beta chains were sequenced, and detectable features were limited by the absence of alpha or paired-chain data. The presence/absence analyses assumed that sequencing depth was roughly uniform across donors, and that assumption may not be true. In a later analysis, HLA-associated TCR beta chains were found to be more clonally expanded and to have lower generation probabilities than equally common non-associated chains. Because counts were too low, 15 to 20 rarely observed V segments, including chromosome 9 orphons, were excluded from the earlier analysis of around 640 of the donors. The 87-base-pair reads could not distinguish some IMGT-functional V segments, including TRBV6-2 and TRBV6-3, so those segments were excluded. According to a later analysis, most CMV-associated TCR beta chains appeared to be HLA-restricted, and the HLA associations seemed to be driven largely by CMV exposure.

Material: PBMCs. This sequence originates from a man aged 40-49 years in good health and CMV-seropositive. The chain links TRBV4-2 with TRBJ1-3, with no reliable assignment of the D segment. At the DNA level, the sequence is TGTGCCAGCAGCCAAGATGGCGCGGGTGGAAACACCATATATTTT. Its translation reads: CASSQDGAGGNTIYF.